Listed below are T cell receptor beta chains from one sample, sequenced in a study of CD8 T cells in ankylosing spondylitis. TCRdb ran MiXCR on the 5' RACE reads and lists one entry per CDR3 protein. The profile shows around 490,000 distinct CDR3 sequences, under 5.5% of them singletons. The sample consisted of blood, either unsorted or a sorted T cell fraction (not recorded which). The receptors shown here come from a male donor with ankylosing spondylitis. Both conserved end residues are part of each CDR3. Fields, in order: CDR3 length, V gene, clone size, D gene, J gene, CDR3 DNA, CDR3 protein. The D gene is left open where the match is weak. Clone size is not always given. Where it is, it says once, few, many or a class for expanded clones.

length: 13; V: TRBV12-3/TRBV12-4; size: many; D: -; J: TRBJ2-1; DNA: TGTGCCAGCAGCCGGCGGAGGGGGAATGAGCAGTTCTTC; CDR3: CASSRRRGNEQFF
length: 15; V: TRBV7-2; size: -; D: TRBD1; J: TRBJ2-1; DNA: TGTGCCAGCAGCATTACAGGGGAGAGGGGCAATGAGCAGTTCTTC; CDR3: CASSITGERGNEQFF
length: 14; V: TRBV5-1; size: few; D: TRBD2; J: TRBJ2-1; DNA: TGCGCCAGCAGCTTGACTAGCGGGAGCGTTGAGCAGTTCTTC; CDR3: CASSLTSGSVEQFF
length: 12; V: TRBV7-9; size: many; D: -; J: TRBJ2-1; DNA: TGTGCCAGCAGCACCCCAAACAATGAGCAGTTCTTC; CDR3: CASSTPNNEQFF
length: 13; V: TRBV7-3; size: many; D: TRBD2; J: TRBJ2-5; DNA: TGTGCCAGCAGCCCTAGCGGGGGGGAGACCCAGTACTTC; CDR3: CASSPSGGETQYF
length: 19; V: TRBV12-3/TRBV12-4; size: -; D: TRBD2; J: TRBJ2-7; DNA: TGTGCCAGCAGTTCTACCAGGGCTAGCGGGGCGGCGAACTCCTACGAGCAGTACTTC; CDR3: CASSSTRASGAANSYEQYF
length: 13; V: TRBV29-1; size: many; D: TRBD1; J: TRBJ2-1; DNA: TGCAGCGCTGGGACAGGGATTGGCAATGAGCAGTTCTTC; CDR3: CSAGTGIGNEQFF
length: 13; V: TRBV27; size: many; D: -; J: TRBJ2-1; DNA: TGTGCCAGCAGTTTATCGCACCGTTGGGTGCAGTTCTTC; CDR3: CASSLSHRWVQFF
length: 15; V: TRBV18; size: many; D: TRBD1; J: TRBJ1-2; DNA: TGTGCCAGCTCACCGACGGGACAGGGGGCTACTGGCTACACCTTC; CDR3: CASSPTGQGATGYTF
length: 15; V: TRBV24-1; size: many; D: -; J: TRBJ2-3; DNA: TGTGCCACCAGTGACCCTAGCGAACGCACAGATACGCAGTATTTT; CDR3: CATSDPSERTDTQYF
length: 16; V: TRBV20-1; size: -; D: TRBD2; J: TRBJ2-3; DNA: TGCAGTGCTAGAGGGGGCAGCGGGAGGGTCACAGATACGCAGTATTTT; CDR3: CSARGGSGRVTDTQYF
length: 15; V: TRBV20-1; size: -; D: TRBD2; J: TRBJ2-5; DNA: TGCAGTGCTTATGGACCGGGACTAGCGGTTGAGACCCAGTACTTC; CDR3: CSAYGPGLAVETQYF
length: 14; V: TRBV20-1; size: few; D: -; J: TRBJ2-7; DNA: TGCAGTGCTAGTTGGGACGCCTTCGGGTACGAGCAGTACTTC; CDR3: CSASWDAFGYEQYF
length: 11; V: TRBV29-1; size: -; D: -; J: TRBJ2-7; DNA: TGCAGCGTTGATTGGGGGGACAGTGAGCTCTTC; CDR3: CSVDWGDSELF
length: 14; V: TRBV20-1; size: many; D: TRBD2; J: TRBJ2-2; DNA: TGCAGTGTTACGGGACTAGCCATCACCGGGGAGCTGTTTTTT; CDR3: CSVTGLAITGELFF
length: 14; V: TRBV12-3/TRBV12-4; size: many; D: -; J: TRBJ2-1; DNA: TGTGCCAGCAGTCGAAGAAGGGGGGCCAATGAGCAGTTCTTC; CDR3: CASSRRRGANEQFF
length: 15; V: TRBV28; size: -; D: TRBD2; J: TRBJ2-3; DNA: TGTGCCAGCAGTCAGGGACTAGCGGGAGTACGAACGCAGTATTTT; CDR3: CASSQGLAGVRTQYF
length: 13; V: TRBV28; size: many; D: -; J: TRBJ1-2; DNA: TGTGCCACCTATTTCAGCACAAGAGATGGCTACACCTTC; CDR3: CATYFSTRDGYTF
length: 13; V: TRBV6-6; size: many; D: -; J: TRBJ1-3; DNA: TGTGCCAGCAGCCGCCAGACCGGAAACACCATATATTTT; CDR3: CASSRQTGNTIYF
length: 12; V: TRBV20-1; size: many; D: -; J: TRBJ2-7; DNA: TGCAGTGCCAGGGGCAAGTCCTACGAGCAGTACTTC; CDR3: CSARGKSYEQYF
length: 15; V: TRBV6-2/TRBV6-3; size: few; D: TRBD2; J: TRBJ2-3; DNA: TGTGCCAGCAGTCCGACGACTAGCACTACAGATACGCAGTATTTT; CDR3: CASSPTTSTTDTQYF
length: 14; V: TRBV5-1; size: many; D: -; J: TRBJ1-1; DNA: TGCGCCAGCAGCTTGGCTTACCCCCGGGGCGAAGCTTTCTTT; CDR3: CASSLAYPRGEAFF
length: 12; V: TRBV29-1; size: few; D: -; J: TRBJ2-1; DNA: TGCACGTCGGACTACTCCTACAATGAGCAGTTCTTC; CDR3: CTSDYSYNEQFF
length: 14; V: TRBV9; size: -; D: -; J: TRBJ2-7; DNA: TGTGCCAGCAGCCTGGGACAATTTTCCTACGAGCAGTACTTC; CDR3: CASSLGQFSYEQYF
length: 11; V: TRBV10-3; size: many; D: -; J: TRBJ2-1; DNA: TGTGCCATCAGCGATTACAATGAGCAGTTCTTC; CDR3: CAISDYNEQFF
length: 16; V: TRBV6-5; size: few; D: -; J: TRBJ2-7; DNA: TGTGCCAGCAGTTCCAGACTCCTGAACGCGAACTACGAGCAGTACTTC; CDR3: CASSSRLLNANYEQYF
length: 14; V: TRBV5-5; size: -; D: -; J: TRBJ1-1; DNA: TGTGCCAGCGGCTCAGGGCCGAAGAACACTGAAGCTTTCTTT; CDR3: CASGSGPKNTEAFF
length: 13; V: TRBV6-1; size: -; D: TRBD1; J: TRBJ1-5; DNA: TGTGCCAGCAACGACAGGGCGACTCAGCCCCAGCATTTT; CDR3: CASNDRATQPQHF
length: 15; V: TRBV12-5; size: many; D: TRBD2; J: TRBJ2-3; DNA: TGTGCTAGTGGTTTGGGACTAGCAGCCACAGATACGCAGTATTTT; CDR3: CASGLGLAATDTQYF
length: 13; V: TRBV20-1; size: many; D: TRBD1; J: TRBJ1-2; DNA: TGCAGTGCTAGAGATGGGGACAGGGCTGGCTACACCTTC; CDR3: CSARDGDRAGYTF
length: 15; V: TRBV9; size: many; D: -; J: TRBJ1-3; DNA: TGTGCCAGCAGCTGGCCAGGGGACCCTGGAAACACCATATATTTT; CDR3: CASSWPGDPGNTIYF
length: 14; V: TRBV7-8; size: -; D: TRBD1; J: TRBJ1-4; DNA: TGTGCCAGCAGCCGACAGGGAGGAAGGGAAAAACTGTTTTTT; CDR3: CASSRQGGREKLFF
length: 14; V: TRBV6-1; size: many; D: -; J: TRBJ1-1; DNA: TGTGCCAGCAGCCTGGGACGGCGGGACACTGAAGCTTTCTTT; CDR3: CASSLGRRDTEAFF
length: 14; V: TRBV4-3; size: many; D: -; J: TRBJ1-1; DNA: TGCGCCAGCAGCCAAGATATCAGGGACACTGAAGCTTTCTTT; CDR3: CASSQDIRDTEAFF
length: 15; V: TRBV9; size: -; D: TRBD2; J: TRBJ2-7; DNA: TGTGCCAGCAGCGTAGCTACGGGAGGCTCCAACGAGCAGTACTTC; CDR3: CASSVATGGSNEQYF
length: 15; V: TRBV4-3; size: many; D: TRBD2; J: TRBJ2-2; DNA: TGCGCCAGCAGCACTAGCGGGGGGGCAACAGGGGAGCTGTTTTTT; CDR3: CASSTSGGATGELFF
length: 13; V: TRBV9; size: many; D: TRBD2; J: TRBJ2-1; DNA: TGTGCCAGCAGGCGGGAGAGGTACAATGAGCAGTTCTTC; CDR3: CASRRERYNEQFF
length: 16; V: TRBV11-2; size: many; D: -; J: TRBJ2-1; DNA: TGTGCCAGCAGCTTAGGAAGGCCAGGGGCCCACAATGAGCAGTTCTTC; CDR3: CASSLGRPGAHNEQFF
length: 14; V: TRBV19; size: -; D: TRBD1; J: TRBJ2-7; DNA: TGTGCCAGTAGTACCCTGGACAGGGGCTACGAGCAGTACTTC; CDR3: CASSTLDRGYEQYF
length: 17; V: TRBV28; size: many; D: -; J: TRBJ2-1; DNA: TGTGCCAGCAGTGACAACTTTAGCGGCGGCGGTGGGCATGAGCAGTTCTTC; CDR3: CASSDNFSGGGGHEQFF
length: 15; V: TRBV15; size: many; D: TRBD2; J: TRBJ2-1; DNA: TGTGCCACCAGCAGCCAGGGACTAGCCTACAATGAGCAGTTCTTC; CDR3: CATSSQGLAYNEQFF
length: 16; V: TRBV28; size: -; D: -; J: TRBJ2-7; DNA: TGTGCCAGCAGTTTATCCCAATGGGGACGGAACTACGAGCAGTACTTC; CDR3: CASSLSQWGRNYEQYF
length: 13; V: TRBV28; size: many; D: -; J: TRBJ2-7; DNA: TGTGCCAGCTCATGGAGATACGGGTACGAGCAGTACTTC; CDR3: CASSWRYGYEQYF
length: 12; V: TRBV12-3/TRBV12-4; size: many; D: -; J: TRBJ2-5; DNA: TGTGCCAGCGCGGGACAATGGGAGACCCAGTACTTC; CDR3: CASAGQWETQYF
length: 14; V: TRBV28; size: few; D: TRBD1; J: TRBJ2-7; DNA: TGTGCCAGCAGTTTGACAGGGCGTTTTACCGAGCAGTACTTC; CDR3: CASSLTGRFTEQYF
length: 15; V: TRBV5-4; size: many; D: -; J: TRBJ2-2; DNA: TGTGCCAGCAGCGCCGGACAGAGGTGGACCGGGGAGCTGTTTTTT; CDR3: CASSAGQRWTGELFF
length: 10; V: TRBV29-1; size: many; D: -; J: TRBJ2-7; DNA: TGCAGCGCGACGGGATACGAGCAGTACTTC; CDR3: CSATGYEQYF
length: 15; V: TRBV6-2/TRBV6-3; size: -; D: -; J: TRBJ1-5; DNA: TGTGCCAGCAGTTACTCGATCGTCCTGTCTCAGCCCCAGCATTTT; CDR3: CASSYSIVLSQPQHF
length: 15; V: TRBV29-1; size: many; D: TRBD2; J: TRBJ2-2; DNA: TGCAGCGTGATGATTAGCGGGACAAACACCGGGGAGCTGTTTTTT; CDR3: CSVMISGTNTGELFF
length: 17; V: TRBV7-6; size: many; D: -; J: TRBJ2-1; DNA: TGTGCCAGCAGCTCCGCCATCAGCGGAATAATGAACAATGAGCAGTTCTTC; CDR3: CASSSAISGIMNNEQFF
length: 13; V: TRBV29-1; size: many; D: -; J: TRBJ2-5; DNA: TGCAGCGCCGAAAGGGACGACCAAGAGACCCAGTACTTC; CDR3: CSAERDDQETQYF
length: 14; V: TRBV29-1; size: many; D: -; J: TRBJ2-3; DNA: TGCAGCGCATCCGTGGCGGCAGGAGGGGATACGCAGTATTTT; CDR3: CSASVAAGGDTQYF
length: 19; V: TRBV13; size: -; D: TRBD2; J: TRBJ2-1; DNA: TGTGCCAGCAGCTTAGAAGGGTGGCCGCGGGAGGGTTCCTACAATGAGCAGTTCTTC; CDR3: CASSLEGWPREGSYNEQFF